These T cell receptor beta chains were read from a single sample in a study of blood T cell repertoires in COVID-19. Clones were sequenced by immunoSEQ multiplex PCR, and TCRdb holds only the in-frame ones, with some missing. The sample has 320,000 or so clones, about 90% seen once; the top ten hold more than 5%. Sequencing used PBMCs or T cells enriched from blood (not recorded which). These receptors were obtained from a man aged 25-40 years who had recovered from COVID-19. Each CDR3 is given with its conserved first and last residue. D genes are given only for firm matches. Clone size is not always given. Where it is, it says once, few, many or a class for expanded clones.

clone_size j_call d_call v_call cdr3_aa cdr3_nt
NA TRBJ1-2 TRBD1 TRBV5-1 CASSTHGQGGGYTF TGCGCCAGCAGCACTCATGGACAGGGCGGTGGCTACACCTTC
NA TRBJ2-7 TRBD1 TRBV4-1 CASSYRDRGPYEQYF TGCGCCAGCAGTTACCGGGACAGGGGTCCCTACGAGCAGTACTTC
NA TRBJ2-5 TRBD1 TRBV19 CASGPDEGAGETQYF TGTGCCAGTGGCCCGGATGAGGGGGCTGGCGAGACCCAGTACTTC
NA TRBJ2-2 TRBD1 TRBV6-6 CASLGQGGTGELFF TGTGCCTCTCTGGGACAGGGTGGCACCGGGGAGCTGTTTTTT
NA TRBJ2-1 NA TRBV5-1 CASSLLFSGGAFPSSYNEQFF TGCGCCAGCAGCTTGCTTTTCTCCGGGGGTGCGTTTCCGAGCTCCTACAATGAGCAGTTCTTC
NA TRBJ2-5 TRBD1 TRBV5-4 CASSLGDRQETQYF TGTGCCAGCAGCTTGGGGGACAGACAAGAGACCCAGTACTTC
NA TRBJ2-7 TRBD2 TRBV19 CASSITSGGASYEQYF TGTGCCAGTAGTATTACTAGCGGGGGGGCTTCCTACGAGCAGTACTTC
NA TRBJ2-3 NA TRBV5-5 CASSLRQEDTQYF TGTGCCAGCAGCTTGAGACAGGAAGATACGCAGTATTTT
once TRBJ1-2 NA TRBV4-1 CASSQDRFNYGYTF TGCGCCAGCAGCCAAGATAGATTCAACTATGGCTACACCTTC
NA TRBJ2-6 NA TRBV5-4 CASIWGGPTSGANVLTF TGTGCCAGCATATGGGGGGGCCCCACCTCTGGGGCCAACGTCCTGACTTTC
NA TRBJ2-2 NA TRBV10-3 CAISQPAGKDTGELFF TGTGCCATCAGTCAACCAGCAGGGAAAGACACCGGGGAGCTGTTTTTT
once TRBJ2-3 NA TRBV5-1 CASSPGLANTDTQYF TGCGCCAGCAGCCCGGGACTCGCTAACACAGATACGCAGTATTTT
few TRBJ1-5 NA TRBV7-4 CASSQSVGGPYSNQPQHF TGTGCCAGCAGCCAATCCGTCGGAGGACCTTATAGCAATCAGCCCCAGCATTTT
once TRBJ2-1 TRBD1 TRBV5-1 CASSSQGDSYNEQFF TGCGCCAGCAGCTCCCAGGGGGATTCCTACAATGAGCAGTTCTTC
NA TRBJ2-6 NA TRBV19 CASSPRGALGISGANVLTF TGTGCCAGTAGTCCCAGGGGGGCCCTAGGCATATCTGGGGCCAACGTCCTGACTTTC
NA TRBJ1-2 NA TRBV19 CASTTLATTSIPAPGYGYTF TGTGCCAGTACCACCTTAGCCACTACTTCTATCCCGGCCCCGGGCTATGGCTACACCTTC
NA TRBJ1-2 NA TRBV28 CASSPTLGGRRDGYTF TGTGCCAGCAGTCCGACCCTAGGAGGTAGGAGGGATGGCTACACCTTC
NA TRBJ2-1 TRBD1 TRBV3-1/TRBV3-2 CASSQNALRDSSYNEQFF TGTGCCAGCAGCCAAAATGCCCTCCGGGACAGCTCCTACAATGAGCAGTTCTTC
NA TRBJ1-3 NA TRBV6-4 CASSERGLGSGNTIYF TGTGCCAGCAGTGAACGAGGATTGGGCTCTGGAAACACCATATATTTT
NA TRBJ1-6 NA TRBV7-3 CASSLDGPGNSPLHF TGTGCCAGCAGCTTGGACGGACCGGGAAATTCACCCCTCCACTTT
once TRBJ1-3 NA TRBV12-3/TRBV12-4 CASSARRGNTIYF TGTGCCAGCAGTGCCCGCAGAGGGAACACCATATATTTT
NA TRBJ2-5 TRBD1 TRBV11-2 CASSLGDRGETQYF TGTGCCAGCAGCTTAGGAGACAGGGGAGAGACCCAGTACTTC
once TRBJ2-1 NA TRBV2 CASSEASGAYNEQFF TGTGCCAGCAGTGAAGCTAGCGGTGCCTACAATGAGCAGTTCTTC
NA TRBJ1-5 NA TRBV28 CASSAGDQPQHF TGTGCCAGCAGTGCGGGAGATCAGCCCCAGCATTTT
NA TRBJ2-3 TRBD2 TRBV7-8 CASSPLAGGSGDTQYF TGTGCCAGCAGTCCCCTAGCGGGGGGGTCGGGAGATACGCAGTATTTT
NA TRBJ1-2 NA TRBV9 CASSVGGWDYGYTF TGTGCCAGCAGCGTAGGGGGCTGGGACTATGGCTACACCTTC
once TRBJ1-1 TRBD1 TRBV19 CASSRDRGRWTEAFF TGTGCCAGTAGTAGGGACAGGGGGCGCTGGACTGAAGCTTTCTTT
NA TRBJ1-1 NA TRBV9 CASSPDWVDTEAFF TGTGCCAGCAGCCCCGACTGGGTGGACACTGAAGCTTTCTTT
NA TRBJ1-5 TRBD1 TRBV18 CASSPRRGQGSDQPQHF TGTGCCAGCTCACCAAGGAGGGGACAGGGGAGTGATCAGCCCCAGCATTTT
NA TRBJ1-3 TRBD1 TRBV25-1 CASSQGQASGNTIYF TGTGCCAGCAGTCAGGGACAGGCCTCTGGAAACACCATATATTTT
few TRBJ2-2 NA TRBV2 CASSRTVNTGELFF TGTGCCAGCAGCAGGACAGTAAACACCGGGGAGCTGTTTTTT
NA TRBJ1-6 NA TRBV10-2 CASSVQQALYF TGCGCCAGCAGTGTACAACAGGCCCTCTACTTT
NA TRBJ1-6 NA TRBV5-1 CASSRTQDDSYNSPLHF TGCGCCAGCAGTAGGACACAGGACGACTCCTATAATTCACCCCTCCACTTT
NA TRBJ1-2 NA TRBV27 CASSPQGRRDGYTF TGTGCCAGCAGTCCGCAGGGAAGACGAGATGGCTACACCTTC
NA TRBJ2-2 TRBD1 TRBV3-1/TRBV3-2 CASSQGTGNTGELFF TGTGCCAGCAGCCAAGGGACAGGGAACACCGGGGAGCTGTTTTTT
NA TRBJ1-6 TRBD1 TRBV11-2 CASSRTGGSSSPLHF TGTGCCAGCAGCCGTACAGGGGGCTCTAGTTCACCCCTCCACTTT
NA TRBJ2-3 NA TRBV6-2/TRBV6-3 CASSYKGDTQYF TGTGCCAGCAGTTACAAGGGGGATACGCAGTATTTT
NA TRBJ2-1 NA TRBV7-9 CASSSLGGLIGDNEQFF TGTGCCAGCAGCTCTCTCGGGGGGCTAATCGGGGACAATGAGCAGTTCTTC
NA TRBJ1-4 NA TRBV2 CASSVGASNEKLFF TGTGCCAGCAGTGTGGGGGCGTCTAATGAAAAACTGTTTTTT
NA TRBJ2-2 TRBD2 TRBV28 CASSLLAGANTGELFF TGTGCCAGCAGTTTATTAGCGGGGGCTAACACCGGGGAGCTGTTTTTT
NA TRBJ1-6 NA TRBV18 CASSPQDRTYNSPLHF TGTGCCAGCTCACCACAAGACAGGACATATAATTCACCCCTCCACTTT
NA TRBJ1-2 NA TRBV27 CASSLNHRVGYGGYTF TGTGCCAGCAGTCTAAACCACAGGGTTGGGTACGGTGGCTACACCTTC
NA TRBJ2-7 TRBD1 TRBV6-5 CASSTGTGGYEQYF TGTGCCAGCAGCACCGGGACAGGGGGCTACGAGCAGTACTTC
NA TRBJ2-1 TRBD1 TRBV3-1/TRBV3-2 CASSSYRDRVRNEQFF TGTGCCAGCAGCTCGTACAGGGACAGGGTTCGAAATGAGCAGTTCTTC
NA TRBJ2-6 NA TRBV19 CASSLHTISGANVLTF TGTGCCAGTAGTCTTCACACGATCTCTGGGGCCAACGTCCTGACTTTC
NA TRBJ2-3 NA TRBV7-8 CASSRDRPRTDTQYF TGTGCCAGCAGCCGAGACAGGCCTCGCACAGATACGCAGTATTTT
NA TRBJ2-4 TRBD2 TRBV15 CATSRELAGVTKNIQYF TGTGCCACCAGCAGAGAGCTAGCGGGCGTGACCAAAAACATTCAGTACTTC
NA TRBJ2-7 NA TRBV9 CASSVEPTYEQYF TGTGCCAGCAGCGTAGAGCCGACCTACGAGCAGTACTTC
NA TRBJ2-2 TRBD1 TRBV6-8 CASSSPIWDREAGELFF TGTGCCAGCAGTTCCCCCATCTGGGACAGGGAGGCCGGGGAGCTGTTTTTT
NA TRBJ1-5 TRBD1 TRBV28 CASSQLGQGTNQPQHF TGTGCCAGCAGTCAATTGGGACAGGGGACCAATCAGCCCCAGCATTTT
NA TRBJ2-7 NA TRBV27 CASSRRGAGIEQYF TGTGCCAGCAGTCGCAGGGGGGCAGGGATAGAGCAGTACTTC
NA TRBJ2-3 TRBD2 TRBV24-1 CATTGTSGASSSPDTQYF TGTGCCACTACCGGGACTAGCGGGGCCTCATCCTCCCCAGATACGCAGTATTTT
NA TRBJ2-7 NA TRBV11-3 CASSVTDSYEQYF TGTGCCAGCAGCGTGACAGACTCCTACGAGCAGTACTTC